A single sample gave rise to the 2 T cell receptor beta chains below, sequenced in a study of neurological immune-mediated disorders. Each CDR3 protein is one row after TCRdb ran MiXCR on the 5' RACE reads. The repertoire consists of 45,000 to 60,000 distinct CDR3 sequences, with about 2.5% occurring once and the leading ten covering approximately 3%. The sequenced sample consisted of PBMCs. Every receptor here comes from a man aged 50-60 years with multiple sclerosis.

This clonotype was counted ten times or more. The rearrangement joins TRBV11-3 to TRBJ2-1; D is possibly TRBD1 (5 bases). Germline-derived CDR1 and CDR2 are SGHNT and YENEEA. The CDR3 is 15 residues long. Trimming stripped 5 bases from V and 0 bases from J, with 11 bases between. CDR3 coding DNA: TGTGCCAGCAGCCAAGACAGTTACTCCTACAATGAGCAGTTCTTC. Residues: CASSQDSYSYNEQFF. Full variable domain (outside the CDR3, taken from reference TRBV11-3 and TRBJ2-1): EAGVVQSPRYKIIEKKQPVAFWCNPISGHNTLYWYLQNLGQGPELLIRYENEEAVDDSQLPKDRFSAERLKGVDSTLKIQPAELGDSAVYLCASSQDSYSYNEQFFGPGTRLTVL.

This clonotype was seen many times. This rearrangement joins TRBV5-1 to TRBJ2-7; 11 bases map to TRBD2. This CDR3 is built from 15 residues. CDR1 SGHRS and CDR2 YFSETQ come from the germline V gene. The junction had 5 bases not matched to a gene; V was cut back by 4 bases and J by 2 bases. CDR3 nucleotides: TGCGCCAGCAGCCACCTAGCGGGGGGTCCCTACGAGCAGTACTTC. Protein sequence: CASSHLAGGPYEQYF.